Listed here are 4 T cell receptor beta chains from one sample, sequenced in a study of cytomegalovirus exposure and HLA in healthy donors. The PCR contained 60 Vbeta and 13 Jbeta primers. Only in-frame clones appear in the TCRdb table, and some are missing; sequencing was by immunoSEQ multiplex PCR. The data show roughly 130,000 clones, 74% seen once. The sample was PBMCs. Receptors originate from a man aged 35-49 years in good health and CMV-seropositive.

The chain joins TRBV5-4 to TRBJ2-2; 8 positions agree with TRBD1. From germline, CDR1 is SGHNT and CDR2 YYREEE (reference sequence). This CDR3 has 15 residues. The ends lost 5 bases at V and 2 bases at J; junction bases unmatched: 5. CDR3 sequence (DNA): TGTGCCAGCAGTTTGACAGGGGATAACACCGGGGAGCTGTTTTTT. Its translation: CASSLTGDNTGELFF.

CDR3 loop: CASRVERLNYNEQFF. CDR3 nucleotides: TGTGCCAGCAGAGTAGAGCGCCTTAACTACAATGAGCAGTTCTTC. The rearrangement uses TRBV6-1 and TRBJ2-1; D not certain. CDR1 is MNHNS, CDR2 SASEGT, per germline. The CDR3 runs to 15 residues. Trimming took off 6 bases at V and 3 bases at J, with 15 bases between the two ends.

In this sample, this clone turned up once. V usage is TRBV5-6 and J usage is TRBJ1-5; no clear D. The CDR3 runs 14 residues. Germline CDR1 SGHDT, CDR2 YYEEEE. Trimming stripped 1 base from V and 4 bases from J, with 9 bases between. CDR3 in amino acids: CASSLLAENQPQHF. CDR3 bases: TGTGCCAGCAGCTTGTTGGCGGAAAATCAGCCCCAGCATTTT.

The rearrangement uses TRBV10-3 and TRBJ2-5; TRBD1 matches 8 bases. The J segment lost 5 bases and the V segment lost 10 bases, leaving 9 bases of the junction unmatched. The CDR3 extends over 13 amino acids. Germline CDR1 is ENHRY and CDR2 is SYGVKD. The CDR3 spells CATRTGTAETQYF. CDR3 sequence (DNA): TGTGCCACCAGGACAGGGACCGCCGAGACCCAGTACTTC.